Here is one T cell receptor beta chain with its context. The data are from a study of human T cells and chemical hapten exposure. The library attached unique molecular identifiers to individual cDNA molecules. TCRdb ran MiXCR on the RACE reads and lists one entry per CDR3 protein. The repertoire holds about 31,000 distinct CDR3 sequences, with 6% to 7.5% as singletons. Regarding time point: healthy volunteer bleed at 2 weeks. Extraction of total RNA was performed on unfractionated whole blood. The CDR3 has 16 amino acids. Germline V CDR1 and CDR2: SGHVS, FNYEAQ. Losses at the gene ends were 5 bases for V and 7 bases for J; bases not matched to a gene: 13.

The sample taken for sequencing was whole blood. The V and J genes are TRBV7-6 and TRBJ2-7, with 11 bases fitting TRBD2. This TCR came from a human donor in good health. Some clones in this sample may be carry-over from other donors' samples. CDR3 DNA sequence: TGTGCCAGCAGCCGCTCTAGCGGGGGGCCTGCTTGGGAGCAGTACTTC. Translated: CASSRSSGGPAWEQYF.